The present entry profiles one TCR beta chain with its context. Its specificity is unknown. Trimming left V 7 bases short and J 4 bases short, with 10 bases between. The CDR3 length is 12 residues. Germline-derived CDR1 and CDR2 are MNHNY and SVGAGI (reference sequence). TCRdb keeps only in-frame clones here, not all; method: immunoSEQ multiplex PCR. The sample contains just under 150,000 clones, 70% to 90% of which appear only once. The sample originates from a study of T cell responses to AZD1222 COVID-19 vaccine. Whole-study results and caveats: Clonal diversity may have been underestimated, and the donors were mostly white British, with more females than males. Repertoire sampling was restricted to post-peak T cell response timepoints.

V usage is TRBV6-6 and J usage is TRBJ1-1; D gene ambiguous. The sequence derives from an adult who received the AZD1222 COVID-19 vaccine. This sample comprised peripheral blood, obtained 28 days after the second AZD1222 dose. CDR3 in amino acids: CASIDTGTEAFF. The CDR3 DNA sequence: TGTGCCAGCATTGACACTGGCACTGAAGCTTTCTTT.